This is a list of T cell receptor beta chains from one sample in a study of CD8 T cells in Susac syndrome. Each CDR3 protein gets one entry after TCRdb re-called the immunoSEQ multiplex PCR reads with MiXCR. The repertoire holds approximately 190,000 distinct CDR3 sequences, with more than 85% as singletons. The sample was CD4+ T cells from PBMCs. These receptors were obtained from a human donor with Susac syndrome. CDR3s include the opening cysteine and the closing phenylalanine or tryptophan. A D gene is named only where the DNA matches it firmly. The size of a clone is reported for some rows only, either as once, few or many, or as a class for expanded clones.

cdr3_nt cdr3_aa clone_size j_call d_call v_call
TGTGCCAGCAGTTTTTCCAGGGCTAATGGCTACACCTTC CASSFSRANGYTF NA TRBJ1-2 NA TRBV28
TGTGCCTCTCAGACAGGATTCATCTACAATGAGCAGTTCTTC CASQTGFIYNEQFF NA TRBJ2-1 NA TRBV28
TGTGCCAGTGATCAAGGAGGTCCGTCCTATAATTCACCCCTCCACTTT CASDQGGPSYNSPLHF NA TRBJ1-6 NA TRBV19
TGCAGTGCTAGGGTTATGACTGAAGCTTTCTTT CSARVMTEAFF once TRBJ1-1 NA TRBV20-1
TGTGCCAGCAGCCGTACTAGCGGGAGTAATGAGCAGTTCTTC CASSRTSGSNEQFF NA TRBJ2-1 TRBD2 TRBV2
TGTGCCAGAGACAGGGTTCTCTTAAGGCAGCCCCAGCATTTT CARDRVLLRQPQHF NA TRBJ1-5 TRBD1 TRBV14
TGTGCCAGCAGTAGAACAGGGGACACAGATACGCAGTATTTT CASSRTGDTDTQYF NA TRBJ2-3 TRBD1 TRBV25-1
TGTGCCAGCAGCGCGGTGGGACAGGGTGGCTATGGCTACACCTTC CASSAVGQGGYGYTF NA TRBJ1-2 TRBD1 TRBV9
TGTGCCAGCAGCTCGGGGCCCTACGAGCAGTACTTC CASSSGPYEQYF NA TRBJ2-7 NA TRBV7-9
TGCAGTGCTAGAGGGGACCGGGGCTCAAAAGGGTGGTGGGTCTACGAGCAGTACTTC CSARGDRGSKGWWVYEQYF once TRBJ2-7 NA TRBV20-1
TGTGCCAGTAGTAGTCGGGAAGGGGAGCTGTTTTTT CASSSREGELFF NA TRBJ2-2 NA TRBV19
TGTGCCTGGAGTGTACAAGGCGGGGGTGATTATGGAAACACCATATATTTT CAWSVQGGGDYGNTIYF NA TRBJ1-3 NA TRBV30
TGTGCCAGCAGCGTACTGCAGGGCTATGGCTACACCTTC CASSVLQGYGYTF NA TRBJ1-2 NA TRBV9
TGTGCCAGCAGCGGTGGCCCGACAGGGAGGGCCACAGATACGCAGTATTTT CASSGGPTGRATDTQYF NA TRBJ2-3 NA TRBV9
TGTGCCAGCAGCCAAAGTCTCGGGGGGGGCTACACCTTC CASSQSLGGGYTF once TRBJ1-2 NA TRBV3-1
TGTGCCAGCAGCCTAAACCCTACAATCAAGGGCAGGTACCCCTACGAGCAGTACTTC CASSLNPTIKGRYPYEQYF NA TRBJ2-7 NA TRBV3-1
TGCGCCAGCAGTGTTCGGGAGCAACAAAGCTCCTACAATGAGCAGTTCTTC CASSVREQQSSYNEQFF once TRBJ2-1 NA TRBV5-1
TGTGCCAGTGGGGGGGGTGGGGGCAACACTGAAGCTTTCTTT CASGGGGGNTEAFF NA TRBJ1-1 NA TRBV7-9
TGTGCCAGATTTCACGGGGGAAAAGACTACGAGCAGTACTTC CARFHGGKDYEQYF NA TRBJ2-7 NA TRBV6-2/TRBV6-3
TGTGCCAGCAGCCCCCGAGGGGGAGGGCCTTCAGAGACCCAGTACTTC CASSPRGGGPSETQYF NA TRBJ2-5 NA TRBV3-1
TGTGCCAGCGGCGCGGGTTATGGCTACACCTTC CASGAGYGYTF few TRBJ1-2 NA TRBV2
TGTGCCAGCAGCAAAGGGCCCCAGACTAGCGGGGGGCATAGCACAGATACGCAGTATTTT CASSKGPQTSGGHSTDTQYF NA TRBJ2-3 TRBD2 TRBV5-4
TGCAGTGCCCAAATACCGGGACAGACCTACGAGCAGTACTTC CSAQIPGQTYEQYF NA TRBJ2-7 TRBD1 TRBV20-1
TGTGCCAGCAGCGGAGCGGTCTTGGGGCAAGCTTTCTTT CASSGAVLGQAFF NA TRBJ1-1 NA TRBV9
TGCGCCAGCGCCCTGGGACTAGCGGGAACTGGGACCGGGGAGCTGTTTTTT CASALGLAGTGTGELFF NA TRBJ2-2 TRBD2 TRBV5-1
TGTGCCAGCAGTTCCCTGACTAGCTTCCACGAGCAGTACTTC CASSSLTSFHEQYF NA TRBJ2-7 TRBD2 TRBV12-3/TRBV12-4
TGCGCCAGCAGCCAAGGCTCAGCAGGGAGCGATCAGCCCCAGCATTTT CASSQGSAGSDQPQHF NA TRBJ1-5 NA TRBV4-1